The 2 T cell receptor beta chains presented below share a single source sample, sequenced in a study of T and B cells in COVID-19 patients. TRB rearrangements were amplified by multiplex PCR with BIOMED2 TRB-A/B primers. From the multiplex PCR reads, TCRdb called clonotypes with MiXCR, one entry per CDR3 protein. The sample records around 20,000 distinct CDR3 sequences, 29% being singletons. Blood genomic DNA input for TRB amplification was 250-500 ng. The sample was blood. These receptor sequences come from a human donor who had recovered from COVID-19.

This clonotype has just a few counts. This sequence joins TRBV6-5 and TRBJ2-5; 8 nucleotides align to TRBD2. This CDR3 spans 15 amino acids. The J segment lost 5 bases and the V segment lost 7 bases, leaving 12 bases of the junction unmatched. In germline, CDR1 is MNHEY, CDR2 SVGAGI. CDR3 DNA: TGTGCCAGCACCCGAGTACGGGGGGGCCGGGAGACCCAGTACTTC. Translating it yields CASTRVRGGRETQYF.

This clonotype showed up just a few times. The rearrangement links TRBV18 to TRBJ2-2, with D maybe TRBD2 (6 bases). CDR1 is KGHSH and CDR2 is LQKENI in the germline V gene. The CDR3 has 14 amino acids. The V gene lost 0 bases and the J gene lost 6 bases, with 8 bases spanning the gap. DNA of the CDR3: TGTGCCAGCTCACCACCCGGGACTCCCGGGGAGCTGTTTTTT. It is translated as CASSPPGTPGELFF.